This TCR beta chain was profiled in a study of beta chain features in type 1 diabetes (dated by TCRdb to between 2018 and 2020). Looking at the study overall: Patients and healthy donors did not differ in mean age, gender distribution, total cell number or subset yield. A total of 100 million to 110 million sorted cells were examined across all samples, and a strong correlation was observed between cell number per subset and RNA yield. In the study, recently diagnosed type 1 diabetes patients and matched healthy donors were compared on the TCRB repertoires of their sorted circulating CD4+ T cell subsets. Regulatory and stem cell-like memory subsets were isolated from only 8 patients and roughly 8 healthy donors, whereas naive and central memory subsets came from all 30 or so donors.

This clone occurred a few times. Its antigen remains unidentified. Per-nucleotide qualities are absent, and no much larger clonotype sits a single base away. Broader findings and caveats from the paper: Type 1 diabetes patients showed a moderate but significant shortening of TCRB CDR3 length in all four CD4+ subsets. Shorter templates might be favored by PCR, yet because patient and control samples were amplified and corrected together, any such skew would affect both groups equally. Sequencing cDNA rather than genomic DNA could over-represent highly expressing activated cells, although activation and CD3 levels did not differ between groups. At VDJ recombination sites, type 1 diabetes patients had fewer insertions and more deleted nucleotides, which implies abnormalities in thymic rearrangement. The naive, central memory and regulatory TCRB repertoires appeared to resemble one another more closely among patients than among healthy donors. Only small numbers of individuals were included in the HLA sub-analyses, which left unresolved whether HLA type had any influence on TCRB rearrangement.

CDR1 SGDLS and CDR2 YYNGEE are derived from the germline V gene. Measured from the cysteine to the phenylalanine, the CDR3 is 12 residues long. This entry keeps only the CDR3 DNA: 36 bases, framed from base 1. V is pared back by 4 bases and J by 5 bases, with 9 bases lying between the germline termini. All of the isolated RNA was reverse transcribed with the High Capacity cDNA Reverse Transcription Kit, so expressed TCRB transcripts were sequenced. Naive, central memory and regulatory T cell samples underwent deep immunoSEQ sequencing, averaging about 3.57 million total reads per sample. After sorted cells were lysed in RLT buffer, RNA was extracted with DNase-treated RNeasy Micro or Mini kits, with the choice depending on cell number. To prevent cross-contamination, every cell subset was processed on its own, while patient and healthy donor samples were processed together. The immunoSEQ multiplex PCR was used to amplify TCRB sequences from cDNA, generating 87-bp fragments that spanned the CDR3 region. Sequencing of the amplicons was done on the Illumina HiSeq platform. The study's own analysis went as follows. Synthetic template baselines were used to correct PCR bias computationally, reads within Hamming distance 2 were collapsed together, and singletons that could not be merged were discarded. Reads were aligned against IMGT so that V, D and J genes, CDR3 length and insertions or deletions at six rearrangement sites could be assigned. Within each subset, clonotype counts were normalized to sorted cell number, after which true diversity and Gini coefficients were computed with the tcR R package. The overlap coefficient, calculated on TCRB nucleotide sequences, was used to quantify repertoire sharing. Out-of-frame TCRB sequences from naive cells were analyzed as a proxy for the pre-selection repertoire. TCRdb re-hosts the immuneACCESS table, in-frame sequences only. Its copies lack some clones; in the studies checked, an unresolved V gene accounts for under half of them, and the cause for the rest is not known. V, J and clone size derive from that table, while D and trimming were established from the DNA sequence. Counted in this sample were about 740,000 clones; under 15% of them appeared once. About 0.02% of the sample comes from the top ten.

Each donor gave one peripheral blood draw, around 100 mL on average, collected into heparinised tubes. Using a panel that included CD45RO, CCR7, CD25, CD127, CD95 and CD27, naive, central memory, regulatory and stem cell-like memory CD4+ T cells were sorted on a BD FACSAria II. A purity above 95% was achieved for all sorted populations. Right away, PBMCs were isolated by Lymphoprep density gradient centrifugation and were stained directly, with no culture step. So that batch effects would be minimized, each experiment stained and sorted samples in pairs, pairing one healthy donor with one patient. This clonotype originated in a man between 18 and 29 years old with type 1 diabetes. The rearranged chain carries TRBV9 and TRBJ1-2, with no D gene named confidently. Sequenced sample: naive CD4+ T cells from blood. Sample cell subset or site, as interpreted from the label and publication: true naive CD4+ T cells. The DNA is TGTGCCAGCAGCCCCCCCCGTTATGGCTACACCTTC. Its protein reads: CASSPPRYGYTF.